This TCR beta chain was sequenced during a study of cytotoxic CD8 clonotypes in ibrutinib-treated CLL. Findings and limits, study-wide: A difference in sampling times existed between sustained-remission and progressing patients. With treatment, public clonotypes, which were uncommon, either contracted or remained stable.

This CDR3 comprises 14 residues. Looked up from germline, CDR1 is SGDLS and CDR2 is YYNGEE. Trimming took 2 bases from V and 4 from J, leaving 12 bases between them. For this clone: Its target is unknown.

Deep sequencing aimed at 1 in 200,000 to 1 in 1 million T cells' resolution. This table comes from immunoSEQ multiplex PCR, and its TCRdb copy is limited to in-frame clones, with some not included. Of hundreds of thousands of clones in the sample, about four fifths were seen once. The TCR originated in a human donor with chronic lymphocytic leukemia. Specimen: PBMCs, collected after 12 months of ibrutinib treatment. J is TRBJ1-1 and V is TRBV9; D might be TRBD1 (6 bases). CDR3: CASSVEQGFTEAFF. CDR3 sequence (DNA): TGTGCCAGCAGCGTCGAACAGGGATTCACTGAAGCTTTCTTT. Full variable domain (missing parts from reference TRBV9 and TRBJ1-1): DSGVTQTPKHLITATGQRVTLRCSPRSGDLSVYWYQQSLDQGLQFLIQYYNGEERAKGNILERFSAQQFPDLHSELNLSSLELGDSALYFCASSVEQGFTEAFFGQGTRLTVV.